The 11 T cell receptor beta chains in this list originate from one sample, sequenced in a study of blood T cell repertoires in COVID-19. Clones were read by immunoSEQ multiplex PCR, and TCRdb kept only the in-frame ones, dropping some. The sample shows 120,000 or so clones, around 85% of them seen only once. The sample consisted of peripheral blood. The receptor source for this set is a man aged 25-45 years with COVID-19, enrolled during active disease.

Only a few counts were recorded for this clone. The CDR3 loop reads CAWSVRGRVTGGNQPQHF. The CDR3 DNA follows: TGTGCCTGGAGTGTACGCGGGCGTGTGACAGGGGGGAATCAGCCCCAGCATTTT. The chain has TRBV30 and TRBJ1-5, with 9 bases that match TRBD1. CDR1 is GTSNPN and CDR2 is SVGIG in the germline V gene (reference sequence). The length of the CDR3 is 18 residues. The ends lost 0 bases at V and 4 bases at J; junction bases unmatched: 13.

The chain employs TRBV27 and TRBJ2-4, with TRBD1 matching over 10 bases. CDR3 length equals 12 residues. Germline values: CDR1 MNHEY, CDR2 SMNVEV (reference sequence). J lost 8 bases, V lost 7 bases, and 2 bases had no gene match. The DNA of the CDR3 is TGTGCCAGCAAGGACAGGGGGGACATTCAGTACTTC. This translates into CASKDRGDIQYF.

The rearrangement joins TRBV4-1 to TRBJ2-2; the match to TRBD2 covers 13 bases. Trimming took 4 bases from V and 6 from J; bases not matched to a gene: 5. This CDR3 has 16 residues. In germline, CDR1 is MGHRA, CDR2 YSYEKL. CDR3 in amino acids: CASSPLAGGLAGELFF. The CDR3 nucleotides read TGCGCCAGCAGCCCACTAGCGGGGGGGCTGGCCGGGGAGCTGTTTTTT.

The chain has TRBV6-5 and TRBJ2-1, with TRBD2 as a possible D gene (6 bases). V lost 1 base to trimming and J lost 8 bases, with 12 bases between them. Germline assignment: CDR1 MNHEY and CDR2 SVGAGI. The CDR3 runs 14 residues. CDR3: CASSYFAGRHEQFF. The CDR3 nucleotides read TGTGCCAGCAGTTACTTCGCGGGGAGGCATGAGCAGTTCTTC.

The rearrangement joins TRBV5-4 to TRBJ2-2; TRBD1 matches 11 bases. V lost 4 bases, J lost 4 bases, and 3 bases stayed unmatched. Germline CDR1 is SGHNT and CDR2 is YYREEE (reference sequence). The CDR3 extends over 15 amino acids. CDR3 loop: CASSLGQGGTGELFF. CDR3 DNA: TGTGCCAGCAGCCTGGGACAGGGGGGCACCGGGGAGCTGTTTTTT.

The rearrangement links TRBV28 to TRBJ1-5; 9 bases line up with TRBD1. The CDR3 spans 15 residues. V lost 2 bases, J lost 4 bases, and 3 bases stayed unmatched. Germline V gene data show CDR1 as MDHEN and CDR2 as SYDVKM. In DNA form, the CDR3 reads TGTGCCAGCAGTTTAGTGGGACAGGGTAATCAGCCCCAGCATTTT. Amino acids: CASSLVGQGNQPQHF. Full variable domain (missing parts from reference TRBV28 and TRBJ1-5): DVKVTQSSRYLVKRTGEKVFLECVQDMDHENMFWYRQDPGLGLRLIYFSYDVKMKEKGDIPEGYSVSREKKERFSLILESASTNQTSMYLCASSLVGQGNQPQHFGDGTRLSIL.

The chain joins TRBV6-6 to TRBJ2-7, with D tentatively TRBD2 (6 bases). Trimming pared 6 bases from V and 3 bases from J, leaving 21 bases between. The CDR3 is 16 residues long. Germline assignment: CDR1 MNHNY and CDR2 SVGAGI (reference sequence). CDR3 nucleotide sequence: TGTGCCAGCAGGGACCGAGCCGGGGGTGGTTACTACGAGCAGTACTTC. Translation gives CASRDRAGGGYYEQYF.

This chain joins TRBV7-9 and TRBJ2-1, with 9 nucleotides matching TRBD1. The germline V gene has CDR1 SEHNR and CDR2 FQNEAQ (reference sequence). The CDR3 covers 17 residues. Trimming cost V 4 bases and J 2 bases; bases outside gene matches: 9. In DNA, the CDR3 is TGTGCCAGCAGCTCGACGGCCGGGACAGGGACCTACAATGAGCAGTTCTTC. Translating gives CASSSTAGTGTYNEQFF.

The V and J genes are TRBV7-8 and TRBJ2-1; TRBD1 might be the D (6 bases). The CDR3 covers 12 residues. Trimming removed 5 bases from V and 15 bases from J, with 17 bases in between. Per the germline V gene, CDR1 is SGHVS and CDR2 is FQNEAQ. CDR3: CASSPRVGAWFF. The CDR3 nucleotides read TGTGCCAGCAGCCCCCGGGTGGGGGCGTGGTTCTTC.

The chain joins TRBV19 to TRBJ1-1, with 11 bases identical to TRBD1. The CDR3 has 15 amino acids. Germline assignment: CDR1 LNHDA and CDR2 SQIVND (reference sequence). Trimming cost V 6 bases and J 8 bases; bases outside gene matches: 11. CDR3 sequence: CASSRGQGVRTEAFF. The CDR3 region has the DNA TGTGCCAGTAGCAGGGGACAGGGGGTTAGGACCGAAGCTTTCTTT.

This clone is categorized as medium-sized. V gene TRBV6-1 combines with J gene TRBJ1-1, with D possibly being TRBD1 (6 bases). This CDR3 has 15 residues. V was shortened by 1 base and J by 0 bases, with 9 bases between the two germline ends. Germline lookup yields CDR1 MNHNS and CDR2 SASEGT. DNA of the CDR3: TGTGCCAGCAGTGAAGGCAACAGGGTGAACACTGAAGCTTTCTTT. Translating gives CASSEGNRVNTEAFF.